A selection of T cell receptor beta chains follows, all from one sample in a study of metastatic and nonmetastatic thyroid tumors. TCRdb called clones again from the PCR reads with MiXCR. In the table there are more than 40,000 clones, about 4.2% of which are singletons. What was sequenced was blood. Source of these receptors: a female donor with papillary thyroid cancer or a benign thyroid nodule (not recorded which). Some clones in this sample may be carry-over from other donors' samples. CDR3s include the opening cysteine and the closing phenylalanine or tryptophan.

13	TRBV7-9	CASSSRTDYEQYF
11	TRBV20-1	CSALVKETQYF
14	TRBV2	CASTWEAFYYEQYF
13	TRBV20-1	CSARIGTFYGYTF
12	TRBV7-9	CASSYQGNTQYF
16	TRBV6-1	CASTDHTDRVNQPQHF
14	TRBV25-1	CASSTGKETGELFF
16	TRBV11-3	CASSLVSGTGYNEQFF
16	TRBV5-6	CASSLELSGWAGELFF
9	TRBV25-1	CAMEENQYF
16	TRBV7-8	CASSLEGCRGANVLTF
16	TRBV5-1	CASGLGQTNSGNTIYF
20	TRBV10-3	CAISESGKTGVKVSTYEQYF
14	TRBV12-3/TRBV12-4	CASAQDFLYYEQYF
14	TRBV6-1	CASSEGPEYNEQFF
14	TRBV29-1	CSVCNTSSYSEQFF
13	TRBV2	CASRLAGVDTQYF
16	TRBV9	CASSRGLDLRVYEQYF
14	TRBV20-1	CSATQGGGYNEQFF
12	TRBV5-1	CASSSSVGEAFF
16	TRBV11-3	CASSLAGGSNAYEQYF
12	TRBV3-1	CASSRHQETQYF
15	TRBV19	CASSTRGLASNDQFF
13	TRBV20-1	CSAKTPGLNEQFF
14	TRBV20-1	CSARPPQRSYEQYF
13	TRBV20-1	CSVNGEKDTEAFF
15	TRBV4-2	CASSQGRRGDNGYTF
16	TRBV6-2/TRBV6-3	CASTNLAQGSNQPQHF
18	TRBV19	CASSIPKQGAAINQPQHF
14	TRBV7-2	CASSSRVSGNTIYF
14	TRBV20-1	CSASTLTFNNEQFF
14	TRBV13	CASSLRGIGDTQYF
12	TRBV11-3	CASSNRGYEQYF
15	TRBV11-3	CASSLATGRYSPLHF
17	TRBV5-4	CASSSWADASSTDTQYF
14	TRBV28	CASSTRSPEGKLFF
17	TRBV6-2/TRBV6-3	CASSYPPFRGSYNEQFF
19	TRBV18	CASSPPGTIAASNTGELFF
16	TRBV5-1	CASSLRLTATNEKLFF
13	TRBV6-2/TRBV6-3	CASRVRANQPQHF
14	TRBV7-9	CASSLASSGVEQYF
13	TRBV12-3/TRBV12-4	CASSLIAGDEQYF
15	TRBV7-2	CASSHRERVTGELFF
14	TRBV28	CASSLAGGVETQYF
14	TRBV3-1	CASSLGQGSYEQYF
16	TRBV6-4	CASSPGLAGRTDTQYF
13	TRBV6-1	CASTDLTGYGYTF
14	TRBV6-1	CASSEAGVTTEAFF
15	TRBV25-1	CASSARASLYDEQYF